This T cell receptor (beta chain) stems from a study of T cell responses to AZD1222 COVID-19 vaccine. Broader study findings: Of the AZD1222 recipients, only five to seven were seropositive at baseline. Elevations in Spike-specific TCR breadth and depth followed administration of two AZD1222 doses.

Only in-frame clones appear in the TCRdb table, and some are missing; sequencing was by immunoSEQ multiplex PCR. The sample includes 100,000 to 150,000 clones, 90% of them seen just once. Points on this clone: Its specificity is not known.

Germline V gene data show CDR1 as LGHNA and CDR2 as YNFKEQ. The junction had 10 bases not matched to a gene; V was cut back by 4 bases and J by 2 bases. The CDR3 covers 18 residues. This chain links TRBV4-2 with TRBJ2-6; 8 nucleotides line up with TRBD1. This clonotype was obtained from an adult in good health. Sequences were derived from peripheral blood, sampled on day 0 of AZD1222 vaccination. As DNA, the CDR3 is TGTGCCAGCAGCCGACAGACAGGGGCGGATCCTGGGGCCAACGTCCTGACTTTC. Its translation is CASSRQTGADPGANVLTF.